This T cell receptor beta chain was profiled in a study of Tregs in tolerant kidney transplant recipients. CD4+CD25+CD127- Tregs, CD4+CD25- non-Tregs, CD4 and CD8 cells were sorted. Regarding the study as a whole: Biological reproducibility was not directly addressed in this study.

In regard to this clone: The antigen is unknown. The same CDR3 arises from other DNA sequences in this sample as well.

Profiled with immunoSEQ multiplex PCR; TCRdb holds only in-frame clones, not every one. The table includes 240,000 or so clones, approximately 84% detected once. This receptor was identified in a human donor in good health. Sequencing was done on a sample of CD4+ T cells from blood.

The DNA of the CDR3 is TGTGCCTGGAGTACGGGATACGAGCAGTACTTC. It translates to CAWSTGYEQYF. This chain links TRBV30 with TRBJ2-7, with D tentatively TRBD2 (5 bases). The germline V and J ends were trimmed by 2 bases and 4 bases, with 6 bases remaining between them. CDR3 length: 11 amino acids. CDR1 and CDR2 from the germline V gene are GTSNPN and SVGIG (reference sequence).